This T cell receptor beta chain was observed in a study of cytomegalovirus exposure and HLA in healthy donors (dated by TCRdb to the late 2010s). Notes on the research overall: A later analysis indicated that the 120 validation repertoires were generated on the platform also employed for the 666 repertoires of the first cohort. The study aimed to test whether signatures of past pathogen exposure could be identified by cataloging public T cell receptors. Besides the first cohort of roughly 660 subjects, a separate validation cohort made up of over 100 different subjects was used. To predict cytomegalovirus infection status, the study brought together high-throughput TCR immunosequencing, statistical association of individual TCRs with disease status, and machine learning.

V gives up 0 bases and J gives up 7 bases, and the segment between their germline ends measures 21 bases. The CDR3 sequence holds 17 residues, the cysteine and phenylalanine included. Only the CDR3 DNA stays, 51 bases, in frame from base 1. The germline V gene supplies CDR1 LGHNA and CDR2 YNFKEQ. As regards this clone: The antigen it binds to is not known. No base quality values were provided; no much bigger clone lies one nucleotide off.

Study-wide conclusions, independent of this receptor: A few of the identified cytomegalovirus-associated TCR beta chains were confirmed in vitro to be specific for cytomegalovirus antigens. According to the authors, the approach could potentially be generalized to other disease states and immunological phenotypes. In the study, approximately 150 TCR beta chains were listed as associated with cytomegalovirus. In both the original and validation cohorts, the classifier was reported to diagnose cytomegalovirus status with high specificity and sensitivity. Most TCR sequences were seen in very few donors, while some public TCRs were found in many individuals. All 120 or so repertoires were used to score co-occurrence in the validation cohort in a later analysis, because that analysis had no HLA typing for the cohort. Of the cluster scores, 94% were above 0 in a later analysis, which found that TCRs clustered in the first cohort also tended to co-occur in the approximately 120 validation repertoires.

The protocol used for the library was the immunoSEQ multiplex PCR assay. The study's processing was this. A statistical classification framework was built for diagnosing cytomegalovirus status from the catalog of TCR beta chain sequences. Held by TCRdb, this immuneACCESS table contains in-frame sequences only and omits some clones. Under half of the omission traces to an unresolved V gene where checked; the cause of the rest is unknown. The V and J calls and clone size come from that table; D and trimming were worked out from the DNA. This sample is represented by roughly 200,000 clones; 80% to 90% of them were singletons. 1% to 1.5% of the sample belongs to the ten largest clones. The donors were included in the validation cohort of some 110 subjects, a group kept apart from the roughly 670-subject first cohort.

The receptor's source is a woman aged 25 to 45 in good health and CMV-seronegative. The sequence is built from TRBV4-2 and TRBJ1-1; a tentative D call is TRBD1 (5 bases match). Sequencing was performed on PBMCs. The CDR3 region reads CASSQDPKAGSRVEAFF. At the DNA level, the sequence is TGTGCCAGCAGCCAAGATCCTAAGGCAGGGTCTAGGGTTGAAGCTTTCTTT.